Listed below are T cell receptor beta chains from one sample, sequenced in a study of blood T cell repertoires in COVID-19. Sequencing used immunoSEQ multiplex PCR; TCRdb keeps in-frame clones, though not all of them. The sample lists about 480,000 clones, nearly 90% occurring once. The sequenced sample was peripheral blood. The receptor source for this set is a man between 18 and 35 years old with COVID-19, enrolled during active disease. Each CDR3 is given with its conserved first and last residue. A D gene is named only where the DNA matches it firmly. A clone size is listed for some rows: how often the clone was seen (once, few, many), or a class if it is expanded.

.	.	TRBV6-5	TRBJ2-3	TGTGCCAGCAGTTACAGGGGGAATACGCAGTATTTT	CASSYRGNTQYF
.	.	TRBV27	TRBJ1-1	TGTGCCAGCAGTTTAGGCAGATACACTGAAGCTTTCTTT	CASSLGRYTEAFF
TRBD2	.	TRBV7-8	TRBJ2-1	TGTGCCAGCAGCACCCGGACTAGTTATGAGCAGTTCTTC	CASSTRTSYEQFF
TRBD2	.	TRBV4-1	TRBJ2-3	TGCGCCAGCAGTGGACTAGCGGGATCAGATACGCAGTATTTT	CASSGLAGSDTQYF
.	.	TRBV4-1	TRBJ2-7	TGCGCCAGCAGCCAAGAACCACAGGGATTCTACGAGCAGTACTTC	CASSQEPQGFYEQYF
.	.	TRBV7-9	TRBJ2-3	TGTGCCAGCAGCTTAGGTTACAGAGACACAGATACGCAGTATTTT	CASSLGYRDTDTQYF
.	.	TRBV4-1	TRBJ1-6	TGCGCCAGCAGCCAGCTCGGTAATTCACCCCTCCACTTT	CASSQLGNSPLHF
.	.	TRBV2	TRBJ2-7	TGTGCCAGCAAGCGGGTCTACGAGCAGTACTTC	CASKRVYEQYF
.	.	TRBV3-1/TRBV3-2	TRBJ2-2	TGTGCCAGCAGCCACAGGTTTCTTAGCGGCACCGGGGAGCTGTTTTTT	CASSHRFLSGTGELFF
.	.	TRBV7-9	TRBJ1-2	TGTGCCAGCAGTCACCGGGAGTATGGCTACACCTTC	CASSHREYGYTF
TRBD2	.	TRBV7-8	TRBJ2-1	TGTGCCAGCAGCCTAGGGCGACCGACTAGCGGGAGGGGTAATGAGCAGTTCTTC	CASSLGRPTSGRGNEQFF
TRBD1	.	TRBV6-5	TRBJ2-7	TGTGCCAGCAGTTACGTGGACAGGGTATACGAGCAGTACTTC	CASSYVDRVYEQYF
TRBD1	once	TRBV18	TRBJ2-3	TGTGCCAGCTCGCAAGAGGGGGCGCGAACAGATACGCAGTATTTT	CASSQEGARTDTQYF
.	.	TRBV12-5	TRBJ2-7	TGTGCTAGTGGTTTGGTACGTCAGGCAGGGGCGCTTAACGAGCAGTACTTC	CASGLVRQAGALNEQYF
TRBD1	.	TRBV5-6	TRBJ2-1	TGTGCCAGCAGCTTGCTATTGTTGCGGACAGGGGGTGGTGATGAGCAGTTCTTC	CASSLLLLRTGGGDEQFF
.	.	TRBV11-1	TRBJ2-7	TGTGCCAGCAGCCCATACACGGGAACCTACGAGCAGTACTTC	CASSPYTGTYEQYF
.	.	TRBV12-3/TRBV12-4	TRBJ2-1	TGTGCCAGTAGAGGCGGCTCCTACAATGAGCAGTTCTTC	CASRGGSYNEQFF
.	once	TRBV7-9	TRBJ1-5	TGTGCCAGCAGCCCCGACACCCCTAGCAATCAGCCCCAGCATTTT	CASSPDTPSNQPQHF
.	.	TRBV7-3	TRBJ1-5	TGTGCCAGCAGCTTCCCCTTTGCAGGGGTTTCAAATCAGCCCCAGCATTTT	CASSFPFAGVSNQPQHF
TRBD1	once	TRBV5-8	TRBJ1-5	TGTGCCAGCAGCTTGGAGACAGGGATGGGCAATCATCAGCCCCAGCATTTT	CASSLETGMGNHQPQHF
TRBD1	.	TRBV19	TRBJ1-6	TGTGCCAGTAGTACCCGACAGGGGGCTATCTCACCCCTCCACTTT	CASSTRQGAISPLHF
.	.	TRBV9	TRBJ1-1	TGTGCCAGCAGCGTTGCCGGCGAGGGTTTCGGCACTGAAGCTTTCTTT	CASSVAGEGFGTEAFF
.	.	TRBV5-1	TRBJ1-1	TGCGCCAGCAGCCTAGACTTAGGGAACACTGAAGCTTTCTTT	CASSLDLGNTEAFF
.	.	TRBV5-4	TRBJ1-1	TGTGCCAGCAGCGCTCCGCGGAGTACTGAAGCTTTCTTT	CASSAPRSTEAFF
TRBD1	.	TRBV18	TRBJ1-1	TGTGCCAGCTCGCGACAGGGAGGAAGTCGAGGTAACACTGAAGCTTTCTTT	CASSRQGGSRGNTEAFF
.	.	TRBV3-1/TRBV3-2	TRBJ2-5	TGTGCCAGCAAGACCGCCGGGGAGACCCAGTACTTC	CASKTAGETQYF
.	.	TRBV5-6	TRBJ2-3	TGTGCCAGCAGCCTGAGGATCCGTCTAGATACGCAGTATTTT	CASSLRIRLDTQYF
.	.	TRBV15	TRBJ2-5	TGTGCCACCAGCAGAGATCGAGGTCAAGAGACCCAGTACTTC	CATSRDRGQETQYF
TRBD1	.	TRBV30	TRBJ2-3	TGTGCCTGGAACGGACAGGGTGGACCAGATACGCAGTATTTT	CAWNGQGGPDTQYF
TRBD1	.	TRBV27	TRBJ2-7	TGTGCCAGCAGTGCCCGACAGGGAAGATCCTACGAGCAGTACTTC	CASSARQGRSYEQYF
.	.	TRBV7-2	TRBJ1-2	TGTGCCAGCAGCCAACCGGAGGGCCCCAACTATGGCTACACCTTC	CASSQPEGPNYGYTF
.	.	TRBV23-1	TRBJ1-2	TGCGCCAGCAGGACAGACCCATTAACCCATGGCTACACCTTC	CASRTDPLTHGYTF
.	few	TRBV5-1	TRBJ1-1	TGCGCCAGCAGCTTGGTTCCAGACTTCAACACTGAAGCTTTCTTT	CASSLVPDFNTEAFF
TRBD2	.	TRBV11-2	TRBJ2-1	TGTGCCAGCAGCACGACTAGCGGGGCCTACAATGAGCAGTTCTTC	CASSTTSGAYNEQFF
TRBD2	.	TRBV10-3	TRBJ2-5	TGTGCCATCAGTGACGGACTAGCGGGTACCACCCAAGAGACCCAGTACTTC	CAISDGLAGTTQETQYF
TRBD1	.	TRBV3-1/TRBV3-2	TRBJ2-2	TGTGCCAGCAGCCTAGGGGGACAGGGGCACGGGGAGCTGTTTTTT	CASSLGGQGHGELFF